The text below deals with one TCR gamma chain. What it binds is unknown. This entry is derived from a study of Vδ1+ human thymocytes. Study conclusions and caveats: Thymic TRG and TRD repertoires appeared highly polyclonal.

Trimming cost V 0 bases and J 7 bases; bases outside gene matches: 3. This CDR3 spans 12 amino acids. Germline V lookup: CDR1 EGSTGY, CDR2 YDSYTSSV. Sequences come from RNA converted to cDNA by reverse transcription. Pooled V-gene forward primers with one constant-region reverse primer generated the CDR3 amplicons by multiplex PCR. TCRdb re-called the multiplex PCR reads with CATT. The sample lists around 11,000 gamma-chain clones; around 42% were seen once. Material for sequencing was Vdelta1+ gamma-delta thymocytes from the thymus. The subset is: FACS-sorted CD3+ TCRalphabeta- TCRVdelta1+ TCRVdelta2- thymocytes. The V and J genes are TRGV4 and TRGJ1 or TRGJ2. TCRdb lists no J gene, so it was determined here by aligning the DNA to germline. This TCR came from a boy in the first two years of life who had congenital heart surgery. The CDR3 spells CATWDGEYKKLF. The CDR3 DNA is TGTGCCACCTGGGATGGGGAATATAAGAAACTCTTT.